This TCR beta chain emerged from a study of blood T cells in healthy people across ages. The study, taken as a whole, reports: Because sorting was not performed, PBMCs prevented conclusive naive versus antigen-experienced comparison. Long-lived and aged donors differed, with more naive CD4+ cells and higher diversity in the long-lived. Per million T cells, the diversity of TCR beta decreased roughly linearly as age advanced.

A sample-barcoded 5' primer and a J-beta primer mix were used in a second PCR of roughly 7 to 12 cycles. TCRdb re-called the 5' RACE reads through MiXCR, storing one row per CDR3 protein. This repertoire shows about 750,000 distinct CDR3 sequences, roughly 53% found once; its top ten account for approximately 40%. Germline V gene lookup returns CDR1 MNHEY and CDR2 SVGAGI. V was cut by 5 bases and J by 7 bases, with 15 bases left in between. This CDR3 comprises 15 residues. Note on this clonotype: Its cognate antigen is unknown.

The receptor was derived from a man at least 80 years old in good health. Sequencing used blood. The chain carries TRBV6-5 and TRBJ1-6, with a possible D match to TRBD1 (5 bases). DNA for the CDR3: TGTGCCAGCAGTAGCCCGGGACTGGGAAATTCACCCCTCCACTTT. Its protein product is CASSSPGLGNSPLHF.